Sequencing of this T cell receptor beta chain was carried out in a study of blood T cell repertoires in COVID-19. Overall study context: Samples taken during acute and convalescent COVID-19 were collected in the United States, Italy and Spain. PBMCs, B-cell-depleted T cells, or T cells were the source of the cDNA or gDNA that made up the material.

This clone was observed a few times. Germline V gene sequence: CDR1 MNHNY, CDR2 SVGAGI (reference sequence). V lost 8 bases and J lost 0, with 13 bases in between. This CDR3 spans 14 amino acids. Study processing details: Nucleated cell counts were estimated from reference gene primer amplification. Generated by immunoSEQ multiplex PCR, the TCRdb table keeps only in-frame clones and is missing some. V and J calls and clone size are given by that table; D and trimming were obtained from the DNA. The table includes 100,000 to 150,000 clones, about 85% detected once. This sequence was found in a middle-aged man with active or convalescent COVID-19. The gene calls are TRBV6-6 and TRBJ1-1, with no clear D. Sequences were obtained from peripheral blood. Written as DNA, the CDR3 is TGTGCCAGCGTTCCACCGGGATTGAACACTGAAGCTTTCTTT. Protein product: CASVPPGLNTEAFF.